The clone carrying this TCR beta chain has only a few counts. There are 14 residues in the CDR3. The germline gives CDR1 SGHRS, CDR2 YFSETQ. With 3 bases clipped from V and 4 bases from J, the junction kept 6 bases outside the gene matches. Unique molecular identifiers were incorporated when the TCRbeta library was constructed. TCRdb fed the PCR reads into MiXCR, producing one record per CDR3 protein. The data contain about 610,000 distinct CDR3 sequences, 10% to 13% of them singletons. The sample is drawn from a study of T-cell reconstitution after alpha-beta-depleted transplantation in children. Sequencing used PBMCs from the stem cell graft donor, obtained from the stem cell graft. This receptor was obtained from a human donor who donated a stem cell graft to a child with acute myeloid leukemia. This sequence joins TRBV5-1 and TRBJ2-5; 7 bases map to TRBD1. CDR3 region: CASSWKGAGETQYF. The CDR3 DNA follows: TGCGCCAGCAGCTGGAAGGGGGCGGGAGAGACCCAGTACTTC. Variable domain in full (rest from reference TRBV5-1 and TRBJ2-5): KAGVTQTPRYLIKTRGQQVTLSCSPISGHRSVSWYQQTPGQGLQFLFEYFSETQRNKGNFPGRFSGRQFSNSRSEMNVSTLELGDSALYLCASSWKGAGETQYFGPGTRLLVL.